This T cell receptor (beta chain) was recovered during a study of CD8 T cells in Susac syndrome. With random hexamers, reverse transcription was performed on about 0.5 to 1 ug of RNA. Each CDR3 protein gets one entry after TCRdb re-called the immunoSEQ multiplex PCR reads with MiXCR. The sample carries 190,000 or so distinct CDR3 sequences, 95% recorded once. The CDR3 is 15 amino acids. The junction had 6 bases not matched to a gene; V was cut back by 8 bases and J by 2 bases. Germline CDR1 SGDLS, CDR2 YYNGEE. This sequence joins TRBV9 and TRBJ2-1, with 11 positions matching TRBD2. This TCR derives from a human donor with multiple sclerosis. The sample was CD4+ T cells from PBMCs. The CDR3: CASTSGLAAYNEQFF. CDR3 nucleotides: TGTGCCAGTACCTCGGGACTAGCGGCCTACAATGAGCAGTTCTTC.